This T cell receptor beta chain was sequenced in a study of Ad26.COV2.S vaccination and SARS-CoV-2 variants. CDR3 length equals 15 residues. In germline, CDR1 is MNHNY, CDR2 SVGAGI (reference sequence). Trimming at V came to 4 bases and at J to 3 bases, leaving 6 bases not matched to a gene. The assay was immunoSEQ multiplex PCR, and TCRdb's table has in-frame clones only and misses some. The sample consists of 120,000 to 150,000 clones, 86% of them appearing once. Broader study findings: Individuals receiving vaccine had higher spike-specific TCR breadth than placebo recipients did.

About this clone itself: As yet, its antigen is unknown.

This specimen consisted of peripheral blood, obtained after recovery from COVID-19. This TCR derives from a human donor who had recovered from COVID-19. The chain carries TRBV6-6 and TRBJ2-7, with 10 nucleotides matching TRBD1. The CDR3 bases are TGTGCCAGCAGTTCGCGGGACAGGGGCATCTACGAGCAGTACTTC. Its protein is CASSSRDRGIYEQYF.